The 4 T cell receptor beta chains below were found in one sample sequenced in a study of identical twins. TCRdb processed the 5' RACE reads anew with MiXCR; each CDR3 protein has one entry. The sample includes roughly 350,000 distinct CDR3 sequences, roughly an eighth seen only once; the top ten take around 7.2%. The data were also submitted as part of a second study, on yellow fever vaccine responses in identical twins.

Sequenced input: CD8+ T cells sorted from blood. The receptors come from a woman aged 18-29 years in good health.

A few counts support this clonotype. The V and J genes are TRBV20-1 and TRBJ2-7, with 9 nucleotides matching TRBD2. The CDR3 extends over 14 amino acids. Germline CDR1 reads DFQATT; CDR2 reads SNEGSKA (reference sequence). Germline trimming cut 4 bases from V and 5 bases from J; bases unmatched to any gene: 9. In DNA, the CDR3 is TGCAGTGCTATCCCTAGCGGGGCTGGGGACGAGCAGTACTTC. Amino acid sequence: CSAIPSGAGDEQYF.

This clonotype was picked up a small number of times. The J gene is TRBJ2-7, the V gene TRBV10-2; tentatively, D is TRBD2 (5 bases). The CDR3 contains 14 residues. The V end lost 0 bases, the J end lost 3 bases, and 9 bases lay between the germline ends. Per the germline V gene, CDR1 is WSHSY and CDR2 is SAAADI. CDR3 loop: CASSESWGVYEQYF. The CDR3 nucleotides are TGCGCCAGCAGTGAGTCGTGGGGAGTCTACGAGCAGTACTTC.

This clonotype was detected only a few times. The V gene is TRBV4-1, the J gene TRBJ2-4; weak D call: TRBD1 (7 bases). CDR3 length: 17 residues. Germline values: CDR1 MGHRA, CDR2 YSYEKL. V shed 1 base and J shed 4 bases, with 17 bases lying between them. CDR3 protein: CASSQVEGAEGKNIQYF. In DNA form, the CDR3 reads TGCGCCAGCAGCCAAGTGGAGGGGGCGGAGGGGAAAAACATTCAGTACTTC.

This clonotype was counted at least ten times. V and J are TRBV20-1 and TRBJ2-1; D may be TRBD2 (6 bases). From germline, CDR1 is DFQATT and CDR2 SNEGSKA (reference sequence). This CDR3 is built from 12 residues. Trimming cost V 3 bases and J 5 bases, with 8 bases left between them. The CDR3 spells CSASRTNNEQFF. The CDR3 DNA reads TGCAGTGCTAGCCGGACTAACAATGAGCAGTTCTTC.